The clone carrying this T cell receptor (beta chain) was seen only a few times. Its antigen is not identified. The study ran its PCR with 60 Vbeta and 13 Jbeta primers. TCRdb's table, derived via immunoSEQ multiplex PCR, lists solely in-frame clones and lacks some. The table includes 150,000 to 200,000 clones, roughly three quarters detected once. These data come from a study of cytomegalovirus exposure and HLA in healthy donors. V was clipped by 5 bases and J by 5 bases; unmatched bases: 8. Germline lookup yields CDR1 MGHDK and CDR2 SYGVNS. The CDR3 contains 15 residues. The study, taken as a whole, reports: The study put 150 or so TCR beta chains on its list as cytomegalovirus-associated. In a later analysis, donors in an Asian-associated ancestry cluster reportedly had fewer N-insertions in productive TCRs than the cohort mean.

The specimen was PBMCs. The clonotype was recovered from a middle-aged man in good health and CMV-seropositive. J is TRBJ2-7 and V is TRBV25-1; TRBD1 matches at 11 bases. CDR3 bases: TGTGCCAGCAGTTACTTGGGACAGGGGGGACACGAGCAGTACTTC. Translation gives CASSYLGQGGHEQYF.